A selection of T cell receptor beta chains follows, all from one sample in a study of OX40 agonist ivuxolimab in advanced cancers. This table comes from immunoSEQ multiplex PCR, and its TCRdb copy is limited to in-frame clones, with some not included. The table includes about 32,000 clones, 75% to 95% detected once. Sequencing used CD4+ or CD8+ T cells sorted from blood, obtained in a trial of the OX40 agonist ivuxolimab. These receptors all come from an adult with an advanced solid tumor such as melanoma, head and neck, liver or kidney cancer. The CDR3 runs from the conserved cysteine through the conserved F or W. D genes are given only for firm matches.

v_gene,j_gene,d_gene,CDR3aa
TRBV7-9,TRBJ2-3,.,CASSLASGTDTQYF
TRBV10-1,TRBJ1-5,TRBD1,CASSPGGQPQHF
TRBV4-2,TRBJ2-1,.,CASSPPGRFAPNEQFF
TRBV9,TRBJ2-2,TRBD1,CASSVGQGAYTGELFF
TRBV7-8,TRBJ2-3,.,CASSLWRPTDTQYF
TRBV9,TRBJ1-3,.,CASSAPQSSGNTIYF
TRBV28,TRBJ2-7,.,CASSLSSYEQYF
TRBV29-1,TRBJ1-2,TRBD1,CSVGTGRSYGYTF
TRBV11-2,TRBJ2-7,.,CASSLIAKNYEQYF
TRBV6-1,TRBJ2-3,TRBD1,CASSGTGGDTDTQYF
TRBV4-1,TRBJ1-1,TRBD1,CASSHPPTGRNTEAFF
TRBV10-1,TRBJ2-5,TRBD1,CANSGQGRETQYF
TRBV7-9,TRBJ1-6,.,CASSSIGVNSPLHF
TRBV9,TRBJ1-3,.,CASSVGGPGNTIYF
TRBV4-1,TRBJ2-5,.,CASSQDRLEETQYF
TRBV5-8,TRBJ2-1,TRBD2,CASNSARPGLAGERQFF
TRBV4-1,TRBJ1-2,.,CASSQGTVSIYGYTF
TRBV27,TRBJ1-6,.,CASSLSQGSPLHF
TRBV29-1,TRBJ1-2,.,CSVGAGNYGYTF
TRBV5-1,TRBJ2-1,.,CASSALGSGGADEQFF
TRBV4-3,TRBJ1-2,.,CASSQPPYGYTF
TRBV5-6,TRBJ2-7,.,CASSPNRGGESYEQYF
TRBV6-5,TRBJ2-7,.,CASSYRAAFGEQYF
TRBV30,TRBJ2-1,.,CAWSTTRSSYNEQFF
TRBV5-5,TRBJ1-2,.,CASSLPGSGYGYTF
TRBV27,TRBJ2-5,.,CASRTGVGGTQYF
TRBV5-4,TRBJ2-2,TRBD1,CASSPRDSNTGELFF
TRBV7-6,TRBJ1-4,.,CASSLAGGIDEKLFF
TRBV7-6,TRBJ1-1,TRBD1,CASSLDRDRGLRQEAFF
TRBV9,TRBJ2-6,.,CASSVSSGSGANVLTF
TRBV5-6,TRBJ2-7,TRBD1,CASSPGQSYEQYF
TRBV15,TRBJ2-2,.,CATSRAGVGTGELFF
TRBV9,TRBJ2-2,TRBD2,CASSVESMGTSGPGELFF
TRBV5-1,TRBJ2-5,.,CASSLAPGGAETQYF
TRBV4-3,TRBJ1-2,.,CASSQDSTNYGYTF
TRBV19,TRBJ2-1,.,CASSMGNFWTFLNEQFF
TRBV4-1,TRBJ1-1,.,CASRGGAEAFF
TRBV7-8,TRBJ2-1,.,CASSPTRVSYNEQFF
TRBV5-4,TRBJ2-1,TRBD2,CASSLDGRDLAGAQNEQFF
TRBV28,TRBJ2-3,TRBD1,CASSPGQGLNTQYF
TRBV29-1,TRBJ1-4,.,CSVAWSDGATNEKLFF
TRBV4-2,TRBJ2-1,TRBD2,CASSQVAGLAVGNEQFF
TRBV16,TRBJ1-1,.,CASSQFMAGNTEAFF
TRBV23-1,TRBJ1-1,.,CASSQGRRQGVENTEAFF
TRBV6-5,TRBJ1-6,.,CASSYGGSSYNSPLHF
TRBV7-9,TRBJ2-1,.,CASSLDSSYNEQFF
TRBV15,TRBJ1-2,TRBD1,CATSPDRAGYGYTF
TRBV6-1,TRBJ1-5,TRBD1,CASILRDRGKPQHF
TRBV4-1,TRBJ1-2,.,CASSQVGGNYGYTF
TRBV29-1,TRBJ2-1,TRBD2,CSVEETAGGANEQFF
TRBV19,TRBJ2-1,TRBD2,CASRGREFVASGSYNEQFF
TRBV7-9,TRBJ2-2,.,CASSLYKGTGDNTGELFF
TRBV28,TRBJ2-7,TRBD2,CASTLTSGKPYEQYF
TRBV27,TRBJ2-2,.,CASSLPLGGELFF
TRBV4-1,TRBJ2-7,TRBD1,CASRPHLTGTSGEQYF